The 25 T cell receptor beta chains listed next were all sequenced from one sample in a study of cytomegalovirus exposure and HLA in healthy donors. The PCR was carried out with 60 Vbeta primers and 13 Jbeta primers. Data came from immunoSEQ multiplex PCR; TCRdb stores just in-frame clones and leaves some out. The sample holds about 170,000 clones, about 72% seen once. The source material was PBMCs. The receptors derive from a human donor in good health.

The table lists this clone with a count of one. The gene calls are TRBV5-1 and TRBJ1-2; tentative D call: TRBD1 (5 bases). Germline V lookup: CDR1 SGHRS, CDR2 YFSETQ. There are 15 residues in the CDR3. Deletions cut 0 bases from V and 4 bases from J, with 13 bases between. CDR3: CASSLGVTEAYGYTF. Here the CDR3 DNA reads TGCGCCAGCAGCTTGGGGGTGACAGAAGCCTATGGCTACACCTTC.

The V and J genes are TRBV6-1 and TRBJ2-7; D is unresolved. Germline CDR1 and CDR2: MNHNS and SASEGT. The CDR3 extends over 12 amino acids. V lost 2 bases and J lost 11, with 13 bases in between. CDR3 nucleotide sequence: TGTGCCAGCAGTGAATCTAGGAATGCGAAGTACTTC. It translates to CASSESRNAKYF.

The chain combines TRBV7-2 with TRBJ2-3; 7 nucleotides align to TRBD2. V trimming: 1 base; J trimming: 2 bases; junction bases outside the gene matches: 6. Germline V lookup: CDR1 SGHTA, CDR2 FQGNSA. The CDR3 totals 16 residues. CDR3 in DNA: TGTGCCAGCAGCTTAGGAGGGAGGGGATTCACAGATACGCAGTATTTT. Translation: CASSLGGRGFTDTQYF.

This clone was detected a few times. The chain has TRBV5-4 and TRBJ1-2; D is ambiguous. CDR3 length: 14 residues. Germline assignment: CDR1 SGHNT and CDR2 YYREEE (reference sequence). DNA of the CDR3: TGTGCAGACAAGTCGGTAACGAGTGACTATGGCTACACCTTC. Translation gives CADKSVTSDYGYTF. Variable domain in full (rest from reference TRBV5-4 and TRBJ1-2): ETGVTQSPTHLIKTRGQQVTLRCSSQSGHNTVSWYQQALGQGPQFIFQYYREEENGRGNFPPRFSGLQFPNYSSELNVNALELDDSALYLCADKSVTSDYGYTFGSGTRLTVV.

V gene TRBV6-5 combines with J gene TRBJ1-1; unclear D gene. V lost 5 bases to trimming and J lost 1 base, with 14 bases between them. In germline, CDR1 is MNHEY, CDR2 SVGAGI. The CDR3 runs 15 residues. This CDR3 is CASSTPRGPNTEAFF. In nucleotides, the CDR3 is TGTGCCAGCAGTACCCCCCGTGGGCCGAACACTGAAGCTTTCTTT.

CDR3 sequence (DNA): TGTGCCAGCAGCGTCTCCCGCGAGCAGTACTTC. It yields the protein CASSVSREQYF. This chain links TRBV9 with TRBJ2-7; D unresolved. V shed 2 bases and J shed 6 bases, with 6 bases lying between them. Germline lookup yields CDR1 SGDLS and CDR2 YYNGEE. This CDR3 is built from 11 residues.

The J gene is TRBJ1-2, the V gene TRBV6-6; the match to TRBD1 covers 9 bases. After removal of 0 bases from V and 4 bases from J, the junction contained 6 bases not matched to a gene. The CDR3 spans 16 residues. Germline assignment: CDR1 MNHNY and CDR2 SVGAGI (reference sequence). CDR3 bases: TGTGCCAGCAGTTACTCCGGGACAGGGACTGGCTATGGCTACACCTTC. It yields the protein CASSYSGTGTGYGYTF.

The CDR3 bases are TGTGCCAGTAGGTCGGCAGGCATAAGAGCCAATCAGCCCCAGCATTTT. It specifies CASRSAGIRANQPQHF. This chain joins TRBV19 and TRBJ1-5; D uncertain. This CDR3 contains 16 residues. Deletions cut 6 bases from V and 3 bases from J, with 18 bases between. CDR1 is LNHDA, CDR2 SQIVND, per germline (reference sequence).

As DNA, the CDR3 is TGTGCCAGCAGCAAGGTGGTTGCAGGCTATAACTATGGCTACACCTTC. Translated, it gives CASSKVVAGYNYGYTF. This sequence joins TRBV21-1 and TRBJ1-2; the D call TRBD1 from the table was never checked on the DNA. TRBV21-1 is assigned pseudogene status. The CDR3 loop spans 16 amino acids.

This clone was detected only once. V gene TRBV19 combines with J gene TRBJ1-1, with D possibly being TRBD1 (5 bases). CDR1 LNHDA and CDR2 SQIVND come from the germline V gene (reference sequence). The CDR3 has 12 amino acids. With 6 bases removed from V and 8 bases from J, the gap between germline ends came to 13 bases. DNA for the CDR3: TGTGCCAGTAGCCAGGGAAGCAGAGAAGCTTTCTTT. It translates to CASSQGSREAFF.

This clone has a handful of counts. The chain employs TRBV7-2 and TRBJ2-3, with D tentatively TRBD1 (5 bases). Germline CDR1 SGHTA, CDR2 FQGNSA. V was trimmed by 5 bases and J by 8 bases, leaving 20 bases between them. This CDR3 region has 15 residues. The CDR3 DNA reads TGTGCCAGCAGCCCCCCGAGTGGGGCCGTGGGTACGCAGTATTTT. Its translation: CASSPPSGAVGTQYF.

A remark on this clone: Sequence at one end of the junction differs from germline and may be a read error. The genes are TRBV11-2 and TRBJ1-2, with TRBD1 matching 11 bases. CDR3 length: 17 residues. From germline, CDR1 is SGHAT and CDR2 FQNNGV. CDR3 nucleotide sequence: TGTGCCAGCAGTTTAGGGGACAGGGGGGCTCCCCACTATGGCTACACCTTC. Amino acids: CASSLGDRGAPHYGYTF.

The chain recombines TRBV7-9 with TRBJ2-2, with 8 nucleotides matching TRBD2. Per germline, CDR1 SEHNR and CDR2 FQNEAQ (reference sequence). The CDR3 totals 16 residues. Losses at the gene ends were 5 bases for V and 1 base for J; bases not matched to a gene: 6. The CDR3 DNA follows: TGTGCCAGCAGCCGGGATCTAGCGGGGAACACCGGGGAGCTGTTTTTT. It encodes CASSRDLAGNTGELFF.

By its share, this clone is medium-sized. This chain uses TRBV5-4 with TRBJ2-5, with a possible D match to TRBD2 (5 bases). Germline CDR1 is SGHNT and CDR2 is YYREEE (reference sequence). The CDR3 has 13 residues. The V end lost 4 bases, the J end lost 0 bases, and 7 bases lay between the germline ends. The CDR3 protein is CASSTGNQETQYF. CDR3 in DNA: TGTGCCAGCAGCACCGGGAACCAAGAGACCCAGTACTTC.

In its sample, this clone was seen once. V gene TRBV5-4 combines with J gene TRBJ2-7, with D perhaps matching TRBD2 (6 bases). V lost 3 bases and J lost 5, with 12 bases in between. The length of the CDR3 is 13 residues. Germline V gene sequence: CDR1 SGHNT, CDR2 YYREEE (reference sequence). CDR3 DNA sequence: TGTGCCAGCAGCTCCTTCCGGGGGAACGAGCAGTACTTC. Encoded protein: CASSSFRGNEQYF.

The gene calls are TRBV6-7 and TRBJ1-1, with D unresolved. Being an ORF, TRBV6-7 has a function that is uncertain. CDR3 length: 14 residues. V gave up 2 bases and J gave up 5 bases, with 12 bases separating them. For the CDR3, the DNA is TGTGCCAGCAGTTACCGGTGTGAGAGAACTGAAGCTTTCTTT. This encodes CASSYRCERTEAFF.

This clone was seen a handful of times. The genes are TRBV4-3 and TRBJ2-2; maybe TRBD1 (6 bases). The germline V and J ends were trimmed by 0 bases and 6 bases, with 14 bases remaining between them. The CDR3 runs 16 residues. Germline V gene sequence: CDR1 LGHNA, CDR2 YSLEER. The CDR3 bases are TGCGCCAGCAGCCAAGATGGCCAGGGGTGGGCCGGGGAGCTGTTTTTT. Translation gives CASSQDGQGWAGELFF.

This chain links TRBV7-9 with TRBJ1-1, with 9 bases identical to TRBD1. Trimming cost V 4 bases and J 2 bases; bases outside gene matches: 8. The CDR3 totals 16 residues. CDR1 and CDR2 (germline): SEHNR, FQNEAQ (reference sequence). The CDR3 loop is CASSYRGRGENTEAFF. DNA of the CDR3: TGTGCCAGCAGCTACAGGGGGCGGGGGGAAAACACTGAAGCTTTCTTT.

The genes are TRBV27 and TRBJ2-2; 9 nucleotides line up with TRBD1. This CDR3 has 15 residues. V trimming: 3 bases; J trimming: 6 bases; junction bases outside the gene matches: 5. The V gene's germline CDR1 is MNHEY and CDR2 SMNVEV (reference sequence). The CDR3: CASSLGTGIAGELFF. The CDR3 nucleotides are TGTGCCAGCAGTTTGGGGACAGGGATCGCCGGGGAGCTGTTTTTT.

The gene calls are TRBV19 and TRBJ1-1; D may be TRBD1 (5 bases). The CDR3 is 15 residues long. V dropped 3 bases and J dropped 4 bases, with 15 bases sitting between them. Germline values: CDR1 LNHDA, CDR2 SQIVND (reference sequence). The CDR3: CASSITTVGATEAFF. The CDR3 coding sequence is TGTGCCAGTAGTATTACGACAGTTGGGGCCACTGAAGCTTTCTTT. The full variable domain, in which reference TRBV19 and TRBJ1-1 provide the parts outside the CDR3, is DGGITQSPKYLFRKEGQNVTLSCEQNLNHDAMYWYRQDPGQGLRLIYYSQIVNDFQKGDIAEGYSVSREKKESFPLTVTSAQKNPTAFYLCASSITTVGATEAFFGQGTRLTVV.

V gene TRBV13 combines with J gene TRBJ2-4, with TRBD2 matching over 14 bases. This CDR3 contains 18 residues. With V trimmed by 6 bases and J by 0 bases, 7 bases remained unmatched. Germline values: CDR1 PRHDT, CDR2 FYEKMQ (reference sequence). The CDR3 sequence is CASRAGLAGVLAKNIQYF. Written as DNA, the CDR3 is TGTGCCAGCAGGGCGGGACTAGCGGGGGTCCTAGCCAAAAACATTCAGTACTTC.

This clone was seen more than once but under ten times. CDR3 amino acids: CASSLEDRITDTQYF. The CDR3 bases are TGCGCCAGCAGCTTGGAGGACAGAATCACAGATACGCAGTATTTT. The chain is built from TRBV5-1 and TRBJ2-3, with a weak D call TRBD1 (6 bases). The CDR3 contains 15 residues. CDR1 SGHRS and CDR2 YFSETQ come from the germline V gene. V was trimmed by 0 bases and J by 2 bases, leaving 10 bases between them.

The chain couples TRBV7-8 to TRBJ2-2; 8 bases fit TRBD2. With 3 bases clipped from V and 7 bases from J, the junction kept 7 bases outside the gene matches. This CDR3 is 15 amino acids long. The germline V gene has CDR1 SGHVS and CDR2 FQNEAQ. Here the CDR3 DNA reads TGTGCCAGCAGCTTGGAAGGGCGGGGGGTCGGGGAGCTGTTTTTT. Translation: CASSLEGRGVGELFF.

The chain joins TRBV7-2 to TRBJ2-2; TRBD1 matches at 8 bases. V shed 5 bases and J 2 bases; nucleotides not matched to a gene: 10. CDR1 SGHTA and CDR2 FQGNSA come from the germline V gene. The CDR3 runs to 17 residues. CDR3 residues: CASSDRDRTLNTGELFF. Here the CDR3 DNA reads TGTGCCAGCAGCGACCGGGACAGGACTTTAAACACCGGGGAGCTGTTTTTT.

V is TRBV30 and J is TRBJ2-7; weak D call: TRBD2 (6 bases). Looked up from germline, CDR1 is GTSNPN and CDR2 is SVGIG (reference sequence). The germline V and J ends were trimmed by 2 bases and 5 bases, with 19 bases remaining between them. The CDR3 totals 15 residues. CDR3 sequence reads: CAWSTEGLLFDEQYF. The CDR3 DNA follows: TGTGCCTGGAGTACGGAGGGGCTTTTGTTCGACGAGCAGTACTTC. Looking up the rest from reference TRBV30 and TRBJ2-7 gives the full variable domain: SQTIHQWPATLVQPVGSPLSLECTVEGTSNPNLYWYRQAAGRGLQLLFYSVGIGQISSEVPQNLSASRPQDRQFILSSKKLLLSDSGFYLCAWSTEGLLFDEQYFGPGTRLTVT.